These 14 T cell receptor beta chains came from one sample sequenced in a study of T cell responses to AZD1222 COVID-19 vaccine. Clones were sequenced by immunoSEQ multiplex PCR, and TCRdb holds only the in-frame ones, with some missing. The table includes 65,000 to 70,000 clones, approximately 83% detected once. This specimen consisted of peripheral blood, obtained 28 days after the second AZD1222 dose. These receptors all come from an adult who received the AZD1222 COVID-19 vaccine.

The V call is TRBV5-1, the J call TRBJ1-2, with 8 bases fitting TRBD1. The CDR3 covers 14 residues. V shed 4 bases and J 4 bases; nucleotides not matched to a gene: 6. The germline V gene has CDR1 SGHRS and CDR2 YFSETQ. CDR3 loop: CASSISGTGYGYTF. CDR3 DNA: TGCGCCAGCAGCATATCCGGGACAGGCTATGGCTACACCTTC. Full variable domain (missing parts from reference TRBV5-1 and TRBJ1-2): KAGVTQTPRYLIKTRGQQVTLSCSPISGHRSVSWYQQTPGQGLQFLFEYFSETQRNKGNFPGRFSGRQFSNSRSEMNVSTLELGDSALYLCASSISGTGYGYTFGSGTRLTVV.

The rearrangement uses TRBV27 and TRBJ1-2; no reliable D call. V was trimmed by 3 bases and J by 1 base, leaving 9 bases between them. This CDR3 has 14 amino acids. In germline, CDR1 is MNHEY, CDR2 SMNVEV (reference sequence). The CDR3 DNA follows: TGTGCCAGCAGTTTCCACCGTGATAACTATGGCTACACCTTC. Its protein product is CASSFHRDNYGYTF.

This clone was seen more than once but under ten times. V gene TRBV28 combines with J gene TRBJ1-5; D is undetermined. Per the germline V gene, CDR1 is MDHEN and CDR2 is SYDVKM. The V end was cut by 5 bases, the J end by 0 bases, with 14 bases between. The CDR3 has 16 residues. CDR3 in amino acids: CASSPLTPYSNQPQHF. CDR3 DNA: TGTGCCAGCAGTCCACTGACACCTTATAGCAATCAGCCCCAGCATTTT.

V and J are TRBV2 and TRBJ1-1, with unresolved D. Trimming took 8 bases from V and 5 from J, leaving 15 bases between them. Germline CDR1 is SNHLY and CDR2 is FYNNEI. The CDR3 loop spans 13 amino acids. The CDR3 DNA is TGTGCCAGCTCACTTCTGGGTTGGACTGAAGCTTTCTTT. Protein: CASSLLGWTEAFF.

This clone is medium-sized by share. The DNA for the CDR3 is TGTGCCAGCAGTGTACAACAGGGTCATAGCAATCAGCCCCAGCATTTT. As protein: CASSVQQGHSNQPQHF. The rearrangement links TRBV6-1 to TRBJ1-5; D possibly corresponds to TRBD1 (6 bases). Germline assignment: CDR1 MNHNS and CDR2 SASEGT. Deletions cut 4 bases from V and 0 bases from J, with 13 bases between. The CDR3 length is 16 residues.

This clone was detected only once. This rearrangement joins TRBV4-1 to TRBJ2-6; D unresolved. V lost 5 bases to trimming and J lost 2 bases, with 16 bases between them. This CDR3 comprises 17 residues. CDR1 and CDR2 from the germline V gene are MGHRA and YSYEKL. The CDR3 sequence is CASSARPPDTGANVLTF. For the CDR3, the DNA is TGCGCCAGCAGCGCCCGGCCTCCCGACACTGGGGCCAACGTCCTGACTTTC.

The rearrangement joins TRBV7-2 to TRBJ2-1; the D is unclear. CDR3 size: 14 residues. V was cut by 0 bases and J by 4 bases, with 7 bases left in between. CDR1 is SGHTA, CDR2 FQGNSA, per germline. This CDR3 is CASSLAGRYNEQFF. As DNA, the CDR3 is TGTGCCAGCAGCTTAGCGGGAAGATACAATGAGCAGTTCTTC.

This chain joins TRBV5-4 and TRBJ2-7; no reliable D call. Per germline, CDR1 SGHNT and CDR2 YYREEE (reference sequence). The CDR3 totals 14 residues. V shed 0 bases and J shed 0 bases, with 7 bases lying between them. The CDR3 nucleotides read TGTGCCAGCAGCTTGGACATCCACTCCTACGAGCAGTACTTC. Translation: CASSLDIHSYEQYF.

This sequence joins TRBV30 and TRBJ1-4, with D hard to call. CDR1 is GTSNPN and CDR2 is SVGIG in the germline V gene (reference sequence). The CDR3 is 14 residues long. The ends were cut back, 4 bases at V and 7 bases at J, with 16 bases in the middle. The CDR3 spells CAWTLGESGEKLFF. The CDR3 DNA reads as TGTGCCTGGACCCTCGGCGAAAGTGGTGAAAAACTGTTTTTT.

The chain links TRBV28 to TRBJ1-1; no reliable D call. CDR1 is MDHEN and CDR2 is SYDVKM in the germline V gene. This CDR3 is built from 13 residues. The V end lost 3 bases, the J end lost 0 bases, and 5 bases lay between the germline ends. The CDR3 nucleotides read TGTGCCAGCAGTTTGGGCCTGAACACTGAAGCTTTCTTT. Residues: CASSLGLNTEAFF.

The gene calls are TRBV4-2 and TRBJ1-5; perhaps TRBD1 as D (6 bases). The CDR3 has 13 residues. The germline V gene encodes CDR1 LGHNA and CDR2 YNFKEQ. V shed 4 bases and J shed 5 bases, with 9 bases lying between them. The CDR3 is CASSLGGHQPQHF. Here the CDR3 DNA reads TGTGCCAGCAGCCTGGGGGGCCATCAGCCCCAGCATTTT.

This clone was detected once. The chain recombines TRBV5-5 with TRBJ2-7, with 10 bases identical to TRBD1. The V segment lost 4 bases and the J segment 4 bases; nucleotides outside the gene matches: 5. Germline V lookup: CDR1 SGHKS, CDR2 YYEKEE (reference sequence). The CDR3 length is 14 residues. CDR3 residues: CASSNRDRGYEQYF. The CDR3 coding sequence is TGTGCCAGCAGCAACCGGGACAGGGGTTACGAGCAGTACTTC.

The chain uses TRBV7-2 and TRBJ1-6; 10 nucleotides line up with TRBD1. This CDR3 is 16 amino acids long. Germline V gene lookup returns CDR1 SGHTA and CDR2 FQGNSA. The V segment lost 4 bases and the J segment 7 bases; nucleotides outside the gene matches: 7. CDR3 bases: TGTGCCAGCAGCTGGCTGCCGGGACAGGGGAATTCACCCCTCCACTTT. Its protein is CASSWLPGQGNSPLHF.

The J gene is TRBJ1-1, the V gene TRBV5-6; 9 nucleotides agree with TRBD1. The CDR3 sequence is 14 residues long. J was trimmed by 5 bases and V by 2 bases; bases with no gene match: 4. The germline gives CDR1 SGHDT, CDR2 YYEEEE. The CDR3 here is CASSFPDRGTEAFF. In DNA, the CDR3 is TGTGCCAGCAGCTTCCCGGACAGGGGTACTGAAGCTTTCTTT.